The 10 T cell receptor beta chains listed next were all sequenced from one sample in a study of blood T cells in healthy people across ages. Through a sample-barcoded 5' primer and a J-beta primer mix, a second PCR was run for 7 to 11 cycles. TCRdb independently ran MiXCR on the 5' RACE reads; one entry per CDR3 protein. The sample has hundreds of thousands of distinct CDR3 sequences; over 45% are singletons. The sequenced sample was blood. The receptors derive from a man aged 25 to 45 in good health.

The chain joins TRBV7-2 to TRBJ2-1; TRBD1 is a possible D gene (5 bases). The CDR3 spans 17 residues. The germline CDR1 and CDR2 sequences are SGHTA and FQGNSA. V dropped 5 bases and J dropped 4 bases, with 21 bases sitting between them. The CDR3 sequence: CASSPTRGAAGYNEQFF. The CDR3 nucleotides are TGTGCCAGCAGCCCCACAAGGGGTGCGGCCGGATACAATGAGCAGTTCTTC.

The chain links TRBV6-6 to TRBJ2-7; D might be TRBD2 (6 bases). The V end lost 0 bases, the J end lost 0 bases, and 12 bases lay between the germline ends. The CDR3 consists of 16 residues. CDR1 and CDR2 (germline): MNHNY, SVGAGI (reference sequence). The CDR3 spells CASSYSGGPYSYEQYF. In nucleotides, the CDR3 is TGTGCCAGCAGTTACTCGGGGGGACCCTACTCCTACGAGCAGTACTTC.

This clonotype showed up just a few times. This rearrangement joins TRBV21-1 to TRBJ1-2; the D call TRBD1 from the table was never checked on the DNA. TRBV21-1 is a known pseudogene. This CDR3 has 15 residues. This CDR3 reads CASSDRRQGGNGYTF. The CDR3 DNA reads TGTGCCAGCAGCGATAGAAGACAGGGGGGTAATGGCTACACCTTC.

The V and J genes are TRBV5-5 and TRBJ2-7, with 10 bases fitting TRBD2. V lost 2 bases and J lost 3; bases outside the gene matches: 5. Germline V gene data show CDR1 as SGHKS and CDR2 as YYEKEE (reference sequence). This CDR3 spans 15 amino acids. CDR3 region: CASSFLRTSGYEQYF. As DNA, the CDR3 is TGTGCCAGCAGCTTCCTCCGGACTAGCGGCTACGAGCAGTACTTC.

This clonotype was observed a few times. The J gene is TRBJ1-1, the V gene TRBV29-1; D is uncertain. V was pared by 7 bases and J by 8 bases, with 11 bases between. CDR1 is SQVTM, CDR2 ANQGSEA, per germline. CDR3 length equals 10 residues. CDR3 protein: CSARAGEAFF. In DNA, the CDR3 is TGCAGCGCTAGGGCGGGAGAAGCTTTCTTT.

The chain recombines TRBV28 with TRBJ2-7, with D unresolved. Trimming cost V 7 bases and J 2 bases, with 15 bases left between them. Germline V lookup: CDR1 MDHEN, CDR2 SYDVKM. This CDR3 is built from 14 residues. DNA for the CDR3: TGTGCCAGCAAGTTAGGATCGGGTCCCTACGAGCAGTACTTC. It translates to CASKLGSGPYEQYF.

This chain uses TRBV5-1 with TRBJ1-1; D ambiguous. V lost 2 bases to trimming and J lost 1 base, with 9 bases between them. The CDR3 is 14 amino acids. Germline CDR1 and CDR2: SGHRS and YFSETQ. This chain's CDR3 is CASSLTNQNTEAFF. CDR3 bases: TGCGCCAGCAGCTTAACCAATCAGAACACTGAAGCTTTCTTT.

This chain joins TRBV20-1 and TRBJ2-3, with D perhaps matching TRBD2 (6 bases). Looked up from germline, CDR1 is DFQATT and CDR2 is SNEGSKA (reference sequence). Trimming cost V 5 bases and J 0 bases, with 15 bases left between them. The CDR3 length is 15 residues. CDR3 DNA: TGCAGTGCTTCCCCCGGCGGGGTTAGCACAGATACGCAGTATTTT. Residues: CSASPGGVSTDTQYF.

This clonotype appeared once. The CDR3 DNA follows: TGTGCCAGCAGCTTCTACAGGGATACTGAAGCTTTCTTT. Translating gives CASSFYRDTEAFF. V gene TRBV7-2 combines with J gene TRBJ1-1, with D perhaps TRBD1 (6 bases). This CDR3 has 13 amino acids. V lost 3 bases and J 5 bases, leaving 10 bases between the germline ends. The germline CDR1 and CDR2 sequences are SGHTA and FQGNSA.

Concerning this clonotype: A much larger clone lies one base from this, so it may be a read error. V gene TRBV7-2 combines with J gene TRBJ2-5, with D unresolved. The J call may be wrong; the DNA end is better matched by TRBJ2-7. The length of the CDR3 is 15 residues. Germline loops: CDR1 SGHTA, CDR2 FQGNSA. CDR3 amino acids: CAGSANVGGGYEQYF. In DNA form, the CDR3 reads TGTGCCGGCAGCGCGAATGTGGGCGGCGGCTACGAGCAGTACTTC.